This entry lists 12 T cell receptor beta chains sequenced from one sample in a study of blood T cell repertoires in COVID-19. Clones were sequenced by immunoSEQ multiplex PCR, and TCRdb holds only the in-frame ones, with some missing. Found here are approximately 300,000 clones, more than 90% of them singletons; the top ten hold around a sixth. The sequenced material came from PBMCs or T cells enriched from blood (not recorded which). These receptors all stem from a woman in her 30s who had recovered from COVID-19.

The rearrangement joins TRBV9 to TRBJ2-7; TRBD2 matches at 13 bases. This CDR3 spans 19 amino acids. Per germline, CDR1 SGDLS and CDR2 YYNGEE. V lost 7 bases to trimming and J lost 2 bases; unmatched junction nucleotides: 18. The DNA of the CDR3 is TGTGCCAGCCCCCTGGGGGTTGGACTAGCGGGAGAAGAGGCCTACGAGCAGTACTTC. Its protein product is CASPLGVGLAGEEAYEQYF.

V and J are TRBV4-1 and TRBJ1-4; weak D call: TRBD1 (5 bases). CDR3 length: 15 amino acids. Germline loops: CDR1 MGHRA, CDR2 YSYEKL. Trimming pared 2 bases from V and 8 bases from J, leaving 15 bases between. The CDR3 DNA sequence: TGCGCCAGCAGCCAATCGTCTGGGGAGGGGGAAAAACTGTTTTTT. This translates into CASSQSSGEGEKLFF.

In nucleotides, the CDR3 is TGTGCCAGCAGCGAACAGGGAACCGGGGAGCTGTTTTTT. It encodes CASSEQGTGELFF. The rearrangement links TRBV28 to TRBJ2-2, with D possibly matching TRBD1 (6 bases). Per germline, CDR1 MDHEN and CDR2 SYDVKM. This CDR3 is built from 13 residues. Trimming cost V 6 bases and J 5 bases, with 10 bases left between them.

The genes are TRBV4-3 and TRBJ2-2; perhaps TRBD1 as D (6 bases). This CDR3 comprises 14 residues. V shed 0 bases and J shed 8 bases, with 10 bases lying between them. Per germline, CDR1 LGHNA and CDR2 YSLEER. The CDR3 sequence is CASSQDWGPGELFF. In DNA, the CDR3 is TGCGCCAGCAGCCAAGACTGGGGGCCAGGGGAGCTGTTTTTT.

For the CDR3, the DNA is TGTGCCAGCAGTCTATCGGCGGGGTATGAAAAACTGTTTTTT. Residues: CASSLSAGYEKLFF. The genes are TRBV28 and TRBJ1-4; D is ambiguous. The CDR3 is 14 amino acids. Per the germline V gene, CDR1 is MDHEN and CDR2 is SYDVKM. V lost 5 bases, J lost 6 bases, and 13 bases lay in between.

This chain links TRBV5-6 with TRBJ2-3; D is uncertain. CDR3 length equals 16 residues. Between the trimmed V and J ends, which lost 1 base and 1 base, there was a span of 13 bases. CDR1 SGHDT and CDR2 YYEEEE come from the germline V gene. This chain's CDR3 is CASSLLTVGGTDTQYF. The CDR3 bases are TGTGCCAGCAGCTTGCTGACGGTCGGAGGCACAGATACGCAGTATTTT.

DNA for the CDR3: TGCGCCAGCAGCCGGGACAGGTACGAGCAGTACTTC. It encodes CASSRDRYEQYF. The V and J genes are TRBV4-3 and TRBJ2-7; TRBD1 aligns across 8 bases. V was clipped by 4 bases and J by 4 bases; unmatched bases: 0. CDR1 and CDR2 (germline): LGHNA, YSLEER. This CDR3 comprises 12 residues.

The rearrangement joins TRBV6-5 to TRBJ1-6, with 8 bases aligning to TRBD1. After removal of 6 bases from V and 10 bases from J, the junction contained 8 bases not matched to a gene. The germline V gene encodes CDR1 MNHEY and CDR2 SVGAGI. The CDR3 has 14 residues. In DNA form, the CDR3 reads TGTGCCAGCAGGGGACAGGTTTTTAGCTCACCCCTCCACTTT. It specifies CASRGQVFSSPLHF.

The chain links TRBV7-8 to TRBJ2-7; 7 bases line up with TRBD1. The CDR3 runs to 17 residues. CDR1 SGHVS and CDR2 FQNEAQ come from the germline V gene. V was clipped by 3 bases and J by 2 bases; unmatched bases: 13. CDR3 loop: CASSLRRGGAFTYEQYF. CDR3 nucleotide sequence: TGTGCCAGCAGCTTGCGCCGAGGGGGCGCCTTTACCTACGAGCAGTACTTC.

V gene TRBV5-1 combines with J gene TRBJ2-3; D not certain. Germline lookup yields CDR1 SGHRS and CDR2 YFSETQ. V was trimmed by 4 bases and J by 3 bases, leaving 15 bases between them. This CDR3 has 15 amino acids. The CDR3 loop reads CASSPLAYLTDTQYF. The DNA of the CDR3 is TGCGCCAGCAGCCCCCTTGCGTACTTGACAGATACGCAGTATTTT.

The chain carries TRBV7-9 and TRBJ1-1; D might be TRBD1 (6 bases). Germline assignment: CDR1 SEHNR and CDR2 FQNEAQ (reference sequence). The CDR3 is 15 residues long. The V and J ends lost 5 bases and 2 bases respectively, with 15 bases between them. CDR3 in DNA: TGTGCCAGCAGCCTCGACCTTGGGGGCAACACTGAAGCTTTCTTT. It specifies CASSLDLGGNTEAFF.

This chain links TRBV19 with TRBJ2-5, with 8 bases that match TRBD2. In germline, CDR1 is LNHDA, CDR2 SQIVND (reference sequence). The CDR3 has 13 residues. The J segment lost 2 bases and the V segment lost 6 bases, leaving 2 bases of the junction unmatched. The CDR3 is CASRLAAQETQYF. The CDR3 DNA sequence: TGTGCCAGTAGACTAGCGGCACAAGAGACCCAGTACTTC. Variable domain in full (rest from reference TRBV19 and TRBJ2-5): DGGITQSPKYLFRKEGQNVTLSCEQNLNHDAMYWYRQDPGQGLRLIYYSQIVNDFQKGDIAEGYSVSREKKESFPLTVTSAQKNPTAFYLCASRLAAQETQYFGPGTRLLVL.